This entry lists 32 T cell receptor beta chains sequenced from one sample in a study of OX40 agonist ivuxolimab in advanced cancers. The method was immunoSEQ multiplex PCR; TCRdb's version includes in-frame clones alone and lacks a portion of them. The table includes around 55,000 clones, 75% to 90% detected once. This specimen was CD4+ or CD8+ T cells sorted from blood, taken in a trial of the OX40 agonist ivuxolimab. These receptor sequences come from an adult with an advanced solid tumor such as melanoma, head and neck, liver or kidney cancer.

The chain is built from TRBV4-1 and TRBJ2-5, with D perhaps TRBD1 (6 bases). The DNA end lines up better with TRBJ2-7; the J call may be wrong. The CDR3 spans 19 residues. Per germline, CDR1 MGHRA and CDR2 YSYEKL. The CDR3 spells CASSQDRMVDSASSYEQYF. CDR3 DNA sequence: TGCGCCAGCAGCCAAGACCGGATGGTGGACAGTGCGAGCTCCTACGAGCAGTACTTC.

This chain connects TRBV30 to TRBJ2-5; D remains unclear. Germline V CDR1 and CDR2: GTSNPN, SVGIG (reference sequence). The CDR3 runs 16 residues. Trimming took off 0 bases at V and 2 bases at J, with 16 bases between the two ends. The CDR3 region is CAWSVGVVSKQETQYF. The CDR3 nucleotides read TGTGCCTGGAGTGTCGGTGTGGTGTCGAAGCAAGAGACCCAGTACTTC.

This sequence joins TRBV7-8 and TRBJ2-5, with 11 bases fitting TRBD2. Germline assignment: CDR1 SGHVS and CDR2 FQNEAQ. V trimming: 2 bases; J trimming: 6 bases; junction bases outside the gene matches: 8. CDR3 size: 16 residues. CDR3 protein: CASSLLAGGYRKTQYF. DNA for the CDR3: TGTGCCAGCAGCTTATTAGCGGGAGGGTATCGGAAGACCCAGTACTTC.

The genes are TRBV25-1 and TRBJ1-1, with D maybe TRBD1 (6 bases). V was clipped by 3 bases and J by 3 bases, with 14 bases between them. CDR1 and CDR2 (germline): MGHDK, SYGVNS. There are 15 residues in the CDR3. The CDR3 region is CASSDDGGPDTEAFF. The DNA for the CDR3 is TGTGCCAGCAGTGACGATGGGGGCCCGGACACTGAAGCTTTCTTT.

This sequence joins TRBV4-1 and TRBJ2-7; D is tentatively TRBD1 or TRBD2 (5 bases each). The V end lost 6 bases, the J end lost 2 bases, and 11 bases lay between the germline ends. This CDR3 has 13 amino acids. In germline, CDR1 is MGHRA, CDR2 YSYEKL. The CDR3 DNA reads TGCGCCAGCAGTCCGGGGCCTGCCTACGAGCAGTACTTC. Translation gives CASSPGPAYEQYF.

The rearrangement joins TRBV6-1 to TRBJ2-7; 12 bases fit TRBD2. This CDR3 comprises 15 residues. Looked up from germline, CDR1 is MNHNS and CDR2 is SASEGT. J lost 3 bases, V lost 7 bases, and 7 bases had no gene match. The CDR3 sequence is CASNPSGLAGYEQYF. The CDR3 nucleotides read TGTGCCAGCAACCCATCGGGACTAGCGGGCTACGAGCAGTACTTC.

Sample share makes this clone medium-sized. This sequence joins TRBV30 and TRBJ2-7; D might be TRBD1 or TRBD2, each matching 5 bases. CDR1 and CDR2 (germline): GTSNPN, SVGIG (reference sequence). The CDR3 contains 13 residues. V lost 0 bases and J 3 bases, leaving 9 bases between the germline ends. This chain's CDR3 is CAWSVGTGYEQYF. The DNA of the CDR3 is TGTGCCTGGAGTGTGGGGACGGGCTACGAGCAGTACTTC.

The genes are TRBV27 and TRBJ1-4; the D gene is possibly TRBD1 (5 bases). This CDR3 has 16 residues. The ends were cut back, 0 bases at V and 8 bases at J, with 16 bases in the middle. Germline values: CDR1 MNHEY, CDR2 SMNVEV (reference sequence). The chain's CDR3 is CASSLSGRGGNEKLFF. The CDR3 DNA reads as TGTGCCAGCAGTTTATCGGGAAGGGGTGGAAACGAAAAACTGTTTTTT.

The rearrangement uses TRBV6-5 and TRBJ2-2; unclear D gene. The V gene's germline CDR1 is MNHEY and CDR2 SVGAGI. CDR3 length: 12 residues. Trimming left V 6 bases short and J 5 bases short, with 7 bases between. In nucleotides, the CDR3 is TGTGCCAGCAGACCCTTTACCGGGGAGCTGTTTTTT. Translation gives CASRPFTGELFF.

The V gene is TRBV4-2, the J gene TRBJ2-7; D is possibly TRBD1 or TRBD2 (5 bases each). The CDR3 has 14 amino acids. V lost 0 bases, J lost 3 bases, and 9 bases lay in between. Per germline, CDR1 LGHNA and CDR2 YNFKEQ. For the CDR3, the DNA is TGTGCCAGCAGCCAAGATCGGGGCAACTACGAGCAGTACTTC. Amino acids: CASSQDRGNYEQYF.

The genes are TRBV7-9 and TRBJ2-7; the match to TRBD1 covers 9 bases. The CDR3 totals 15 residues. J gave up 4 bases and V 4 bases, and 8 bases lay outside the gene matches. Per germline, CDR1 SEHNR and CDR2 FQNEAQ (reference sequence). The CDR3 bases are TGTGCCAGCAGCTCTCACGGGACAGGGTTTTACGAGCAGTACTTC. Its translation is CASSSHGTGFYEQYF. The whole variable domain, filled in from reference TRBV7-9 and TRBJ2-7, reads DTGVSQNPRHKITKRGQNVTFRCDPISEHNRLYWYRQTLGQGPEFLTYFQNEAQLEKSRLLSDRFSAERPKGSFSTLEIQRTEQGDSAMYLCASSSHGTGFYEQYFGPGTRLTVT.

This clone was detected once. V usage is TRBV7-2 and J usage is TRBJ1-2; TRBD1 matches at 8 bases. Germline trimming cut 6 bases from V and 6 bases from J; bases unmatched to any gene: 9. Germline CDR1 reads SGHTA; CDR2 reads FQGNSA. This CDR3 spans 14 amino acids. The DNA for the CDR3 is TGTGCCAGCAGTTCCGACAGGGGAAGGAATGGCTACACCTTC. It encodes CASSSDRGRNGYTF.

This chain joins TRBV11-2 and TRBJ1-1; D call uncertain. In germline, CDR1 is SGHAT, CDR2 FQNNGV. Trimming pared 1 base from V and 9 bases from J, leaving 15 bases between. The CDR3 has 14 residues. This chain's CDR3 is CASSLVSGSTKAFF. Here the CDR3 DNA reads TGTGCCAGCAGCTTAGTTTCTGGCAGTACAAAAGCTTTCTTT.

The chain uses TRBV30 and TRBJ2-1, with 10 positions matching TRBD1. Per the germline V gene, CDR1 is GTSNPN and CDR2 is SVGIG (reference sequence). V dropped 3 bases and J dropped 8; count of bases not matched to a gene: 10. CDR3 length equals 15 residues. The CDR3 loop reads CAWRAFGQGVDEQFF. CDR3 DNA sequence: TGTGCCTGGAGGGCATTCGGACAGGGGGTCGATGAGCAGTTCTTC.

J is TRBJ2-1 and V is TRBV29-1, with TRBD2 matching 9 bases. Germline V lookup: CDR1 SQVTM, CDR2 ANQGSEA. The CDR3 has 14 amino acids. V dropped 2 bases and J dropped 7; count of bases not matched to a gene: 6. CDR3 DNA sequence: TGCAGCGTTGAAAGGCTAGCGGGATATAATGAGCAGTTCTTC. This gives the protein CSVERLAGYNEQFF.

The gene calls are TRBV7-3 and TRBJ2-3; either TRBD1 or TRBD2 may fit D (6 bases each). The CDR3 totals 15 residues. V shed 8 bases and J shed 4 bases, with 19 bases lying between them. Germline V gene sequence: CDR1 SGHTA, CDR2 FQGTGA. In DNA form, the CDR3 reads TGTGCCAGCTCCGGGGGCAGGGGACGCGCAGATACGCAGTATTTT. Amino acids: CASSGGRGRADTQYF.

The gene calls are TRBV2 and TRBJ1-1; D not certain. The CDR3 covers 14 residues. Germline V gene data show CDR1 as SNHLY and CDR2 as FYNNEI. Trimming removed 3 bases from V and 4 bases from J, with 12 bases in between. The CDR3 protein is CASSDFTWGTEAFF. CDR3 bases: TGTGCCAGCAGTGATTTCACTTGGGGCACTGAAGCTTTCTTT.

The chain is built from TRBV27 and TRBJ2-3, with a possible D match to TRBD2 (6 bases). V was clipped by 6 bases and J by 4 bases, with 17 bases between them. CDR1 is MNHEY and CDR2 is SMNVEV in the germline V gene (reference sequence). CDR3 length: 15 amino acids. Here the CDR3 reads CASSRDSIAADTQYF. The CDR3 DNA reads TGTGCCAGCAGCCGGGACTCAATAGCGGCAGATACGCAGTATTTT.

V usage is TRBV7-9 and J usage is TRBJ2-7; 10 nucleotides line up with TRBD2. CDR1 and CDR2 (germline): SEHNR, FQNEAQ (reference sequence). J gave up 2 bases and V 5 bases, and 3 bases lay outside the gene matches. There are 14 residues in the CDR3. This chain's CDR3 is CASSQGLAAYEQYF. CDR3 nucleotides: TGTGCCAGCAGCCAAGGACTAGCGGCCTACGAGCAGTACTTC. The whole variable domain, remainder taken from reference TRBV7-9 and TRBJ2-7, is DTGVSQNPRHKITKRGQNVTFRCDPISEHNRLYWYRQTLGQGPEFLTYFQNEAQLEKSRLLSDRFSAERPKGSFSTLEIQRTEQGDSAMYLCASSQGLAAYEQYFGPGTRLTVT.

The DNA of the CDR3 is TGTGCCATCAGTGTAGGGGGGGCTCAGCCCCAGCATTTT. Protein sequence: CAISVGGAQPQHF. The chain employs TRBV10-3 and TRBJ1-5, with a weak D call TRBD1 (6 bases). Trimming left V 4 bases short and J 6 bases short, with 10 bases between. This CDR3 region has 13 residues. CDR1 and CDR2 from the germline V gene are ENHRY and SYGVKD.

This clone was seen once. A junction end diverges from the germline sequence, so it may reflect a read error. The gene calls are TRBV7-9 and TRBJ2-3; 7 bases fit TRBD2. Germline V lookup: CDR1 SEHNR, CDR2 FQNEAQ (reference sequence). This CDR3 comprises 14 residues. The CDR3, as DNA: TGTGCCAGCAGCATAGCGGGTACTGCAGATACGCAGTATTTT. Translating gives CASSIAGTADTQYF.

The chain is built from TRBV9 and TRBJ2-5, with D maybe TRBD1 (5 bases). The CDR3 loop spans 15 amino acids. V was trimmed by 2 bases and J by 4 bases, leaving 15 bases between them. CDR1 and CDR2 from the germline V gene are SGDLS and YYNGEE. The CDR3 DNA reads as TGTGCCAGCAGCGTCCAACACAGGACCGGAGAGACCCAGTACTTC. It codes for CASSVQHRTGETQYF. Full variable domain (rest looked up from reference TRBV9 and TRBJ2-5): DSGVTQTPKHLITATGQRVTLRCSPRSGDLSVYWYQQSLDQGLQFLIQYYNGEERAKGNILERFSAQQFPDLHSELNLSSLELGDSALYFCASSVQHRTGETQYFGPGTRLLVL.

This sequence joins TRBV27 and TRBJ2-5; D is undetermined. The J call may be incorrect, as the DNA end agrees better with TRBJ2-7. The germline CDR1 and CDR2 sequences are MNHEY and SMNVEV (reference sequence). The CDR3 loop spans 13 amino acids. The DNA of the CDR3 is TGTGCCAGCACCCGACACAACTCCTACGAGCAGTACTTC. This codes for CASTRHNSYEQYF.

The gene calls are TRBV28 and TRBJ1-1; TRBD1 might be the D (5 bases). V gave up 6 bases and J gave up 4 bases, with 24 bases separating them. CDR3 size: 17 residues. Germline CDR1 and CDR2: MDHEN and SYDVKM. The CDR3, as DNA: TGTGCCAGCAGGCGAGGGGCGGGCCGCGGGTTGAGCACTGAAGCTTTCTTT. It codes for CASRRGAGRGLSTEAFF.

The chain employs TRBV18 and TRBJ1-1, with 7 bases fitting TRBD1. Germline V lookup: CDR1 KGHSH, CDR2 LQKENI. The CDR3 extends over 16 amino acids. With 0 bases clipped from V and 5 bases from J, the junction kept 9 bases outside the gene matches. The CDR3 DNA is TGTGCCAGCTCACCACCCGCAGGGGGGTCGGTAACTGAAGCTTTCTTT. Translated: CASSPPAGGSVTEAFF. The complete variable domain, with remaining parts taken from reference TRBV18 and TRBJ1-1, reads NAGVMQNPRHLVRRRGQEARLRCSPMKGHSHVYWYRQLPEEGLKFMVYLQKENIIDESGMPKERFSAEFPKEGPSILRIQQVVRGDSAAYFCASSPPAGGSVTEAFFGQGTRLTVV.

The table lists this clone with a count of one. The chain employs TRBV6-5 and TRBJ2-7; 8 positions agree with TRBD2. The junction had 12 bases not matched to a gene; V was cut back by 7 bases and J by 7 bases. The V gene's germline CDR1 is MNHEY and CDR2 SVGAGI. The CDR3 is 14 amino acids. The CDR3 sequence is CASTQKAGVLEQYF. In DNA, the CDR3 is TGTGCCAGCACCCAGAAAGCGGGGGTTTTGGAGCAGTACTTC.

The gene calls are TRBV6-5 and TRBJ1-1, with TRBD1 matching 7 bases. The CDR3 loop spans 15 amino acids. Trimming removed 5 bases from V and 4 bases from J; junction bases left unmatched: 10. Germline CDR1 reads MNHEY; CDR2 reads SVGAGI. As DNA, the CDR3 is TGTGCCAGCAGTACCCCTCGAGGGGGCGGCACTGAAGCTTTCTTT. Encoded protein: CASSTPRGGGTEAFF.

Concerning this clone: One end of the junction fails to match germline, which may point to a read error. Written as DNA, the CDR3 is TGCGGGAGGGCGGGCGGCGACGAGCAGTGCTTC. It is translated as CGRAGGDEQCF. The chain carries TRBV30 and TRBJ2-7, with 8 bases aligning to TRBD2. Looked up from germline, CDR1 is GTSNPN and CDR2 is SVGIG (reference sequence). The CDR3 consists of 11 residues.

The chain joins TRBV30 to TRBJ2-3; 8 positions agree with TRBD2. Germline values: CDR1 GTSNPN, CDR2 SVGIG (reference sequence). Trimming at V came to 4 bases and at J to 4 bases, leaving 10 bases not matched to a gene. This CDR3 spans 15 amino acids. The CDR3 coding sequence is TGTGCCTGGAACCCGGGCAGCGGGAGTGCAGATACGCAGTATTTT. As protein: CAWNPGSGSADTQYF.

The V and J genes are TRBV29-1 and TRBJ1-1, with D unresolved. The CDR3 is 12 residues long. V lost 4 bases and J 1 base, leaving 7 bases between the germline ends. Germline CDR1 SQVTM, CDR2 ANQGSEA. The CDR3: CSVVQTNTEAFF. CDR3 DNA sequence: TGCAGCGTTGTACAGACGAACACTGAAGCTTTCTTT.

The chain couples TRBV11-3 to TRBJ2-1; D remains unclear. Trimming stripped 1 base from V and 0 bases from J, with 7 bases between. This CDR3 has 15 amino acids. Germline CDR1 SGHNT, CDR2 YENEEA. CDR3 residues: CASSLGLSSYNEQFF. DNA for the CDR3: TGTGCCAGCAGCTTAGGGTTAAGCTCCTACAATGAGCAGTTCTTC.

This clone was counted a single time. The genes are TRBV5-1 and TRBJ2-5, with a possible D match to TRBD1 (6 bases). Germline CDR1 is SGHRS and CDR2 is YFSETQ. The CDR3 has 14 residues. V lost 2 bases to trimming and J lost 3 bases, with 11 bases between them. Here the CDR3 DNA reads TGCGCCAGCAGCTTTCCAGGGGCTAAAGAGACCCAGTACTTC. Translated, it gives CASSFPGAKETQYF. Together with reference TRBV5-1 and TRBJ2-5, the CDR3 gives the full variable domain: KAGVTQTPRYLIKTRGQQVTLSCSPISGHRSVSWYQQTPGQGLQFLFEYFSETQRNKGNFPGRFSGRQFSNSRSEMNVSTLELGDSALYLCASSFPGAKETQYFGPGTRLLVL.